This T cell receptor (beta chain) was recovered during a study of siplizumab effects on memory and regulatory T cells. Study-level results: There was no confirmation of the suppressive function of proliferating Tregs from siplizumab cultures. Versus more than 25% in controls, the mappable alloreactive CD4+ clones averaged about 70% Treg-derived with siplizumab. It seemed that naive T cells were more diverse than memory cells and were major contributors to the alloresponse.

The germline gives CDR1 SNHLY, CDR2 FYNNEI. The CDR3 runs 14 residues. V lost 7 bases and J lost 0, with 11 bases in between. Note on this clone: Its cognate antigen is unknown.

The table came from immunoSEQ multiplex PCR; TCRdb's copy has only in-frame clones and leaves some out. The sample yields some 97,000 clones, approximately 92% seen once. The sequenced material came from CD4+ T cells sorted from blood. This chain links TRBV2 with TRBJ2-3; D unresolved. The TCR was taken from a human donor in good health. The CDR3 sequence is CASNPVLSTDTQYF. The CDR3 DNA reads as TGTGCCAGCAATCCGGTACTTAGCACAGATACGCAGTATTTT.